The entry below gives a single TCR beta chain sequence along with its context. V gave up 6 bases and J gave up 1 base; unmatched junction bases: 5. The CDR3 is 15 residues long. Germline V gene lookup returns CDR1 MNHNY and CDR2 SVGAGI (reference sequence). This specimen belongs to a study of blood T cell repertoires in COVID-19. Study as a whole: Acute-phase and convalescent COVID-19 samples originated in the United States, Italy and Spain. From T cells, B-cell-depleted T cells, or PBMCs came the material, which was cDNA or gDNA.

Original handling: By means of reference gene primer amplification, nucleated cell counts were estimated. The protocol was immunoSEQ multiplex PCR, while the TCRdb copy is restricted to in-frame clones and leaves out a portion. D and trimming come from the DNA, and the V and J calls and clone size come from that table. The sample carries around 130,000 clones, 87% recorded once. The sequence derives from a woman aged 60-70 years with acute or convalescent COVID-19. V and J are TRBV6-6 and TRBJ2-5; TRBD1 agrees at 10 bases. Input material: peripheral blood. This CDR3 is CASRGGQGSQETQYF. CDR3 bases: TGTGCCAGCAGGGGGGGACAGGGGAGCCAAGAGACCCAGTACTTC.